This TCR beta chain was documented in a study of breast tumors, draining lymph nodes, adjacent tissues. Study findings and constraints: That most tumor T cells come from lymph nodes remained unproven. Tumor repertoires ranked between lymph nodes and nontumor tissue in diversity, with V and J gene preferences. Compared with basal-like, luminal-like tumors shared significantly more repertoire with nontumor tissue. Data fit most tumor T cells coming from lymph node, expanding in tumor.

TCRdb processed the multiplex PCR reads anew with MiXCR; each CDR3 protein has one entry. The sample contains some 100,000 distinct CDR3 sequences, 21% of which appear only once. The germline gives CDR1 SGHTA, CDR2 FQGNSA. The CDR3 contains 16 residues. V was pared by 0 bases and J by 9 bases, with 11 bases of the junction left unmatched. On this clonotype: Its cognate antigen is unknown. With a much larger clone just one base away, this may be a read error.

Samples came from axillary lymph nodes draining the breast cancer. The origin of this receptor is a female donor with breast cancer. Some clones in this sample may be carry-over from other donors' samples. The V call is TRBV7-2, the J call TRBJ2-1; 7 bases line up with TRBD2. Sequenced sample: axillary lymph node tissue. As DNA, the CDR3 is TGTGCCAGCAGCTTAGCGTATTCTGGCGGGGGTGTTGAGCAGTTCTTC. Translating it yields CASSLAYSGGGVEQFF.